This T cell receptor (beta chain) comes out of a study of control samples from healthy donors and cancer patients. The assay was immunoSEQ multiplex PCR, and TCRdb's table has in-frame clones only and misses some. Here the sample spans about 160,000 clones, 80% to 90% being singletons. Germline CDR1 and CDR2: MNHEY and SVGEGT. V lost 2 bases and J lost 5, with 9 bases in between. The CDR3 extends over 13 amino acids. The J gene is TRBJ2-5, the V gene TRBV6-2 or TRBV6-3; a possible D gene is TRBD1 (5 bases). The material sequenced was blood. The TCR comes from a man aged 30-40 years in good health. The CDR3, as DNA: TGTGCCAGCAGTTACAGGACACTCGAGACCCAGTACTTC. This codes for CASSYRTLETQYF.